This T cell receptor beta chain was captured in a study of T cell changes during pregnancy in multiple sclerosis. Assay: immunoSEQ multiplex PCR; the TCRdb copy retains only in-frame clones and omits some. The repertoire holds nearly 45,000 clones, with approximately 96% as singletons. V lost 1 base and J lost 4, with 14 bases in between. CDR3 length: 16 amino acids. Germline V gives CDR1 MNHNS, CDR2 SASEGT. V is TRBV6-1 and J is TRBJ2-1; D is ambiguous. The clonotype comes from a female donor with multiple sclerosis, enrolled in a pregnancy study. The specimen comprised peripheral blood, sampled in the second trimester of pregnancy. The CDR3 DNA reads as TGTGCCAGCAGTGAAGGTGAGAGAGGTTATTACAATGAGCAGTTCTTC. Protein sequence: CASSEGERGYYNEQFF.